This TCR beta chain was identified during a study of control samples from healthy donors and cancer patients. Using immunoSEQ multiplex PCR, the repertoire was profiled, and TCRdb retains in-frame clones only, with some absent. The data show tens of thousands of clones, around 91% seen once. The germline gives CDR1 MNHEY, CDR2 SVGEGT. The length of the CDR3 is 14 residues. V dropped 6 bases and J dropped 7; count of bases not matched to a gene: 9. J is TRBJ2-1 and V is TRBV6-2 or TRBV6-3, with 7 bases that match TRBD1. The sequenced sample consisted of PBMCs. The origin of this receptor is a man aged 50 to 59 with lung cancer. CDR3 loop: CASSRLDRSNEQFF. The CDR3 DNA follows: TGTGCCAGCAGCCGTCTGGACAGGTCAAATGAGCAGTTCTTC.